This T cell receptor (beta chain) was captured in a study of T cell repertoires in cytomegalovirus infection (dated by TCRdb to between 2018 and 2020). Study-wide context: Peptide stimulations targeted recently identified HLA-C-restricted CMV epitopes, whose presentation resists viral immunomodulation, together with well-studied HLA-B-restricted epitopes. The HLA type of each donor mattered for the analysis, because public TCR beta signatures pointed to carriage of CMV infection along with the matching HLA type.

TCRdb records Illumina HiSeq 1500 as the sequencer. TCRdb handled the public reads itself, with Q25 trimming in fastp and clone calling in MiXCR, and kept productive beta chains. Duplicate CDR3 protein sequences are folded into a single record with the most common DNA and genes. A total of about 470,000 distinct CDR3 sequences appear in this sample, 42% of them only once. About 45% of the sample rests with the top ten. CDR1 SGHVS and CDR2 FNYEAQ are derived from the germline V gene. Measured from the cysteine to the phenylalanine, the CDR3 is 15 residues long. Only CDR3 DNA is held: 45 bases, read in frame from base 1. Paper-wide results and their limitations: In both this cohort and an independent cohort of approximately 350 donors, the cumulative frequency of public TCR beta family members distinguished carriers of CMV infection plus the relevant HLA type. The ex vivo response was dominated by HLA-C-restricted CMV-specific TCR beta clonotypes, which also provided the single most frequent clonotype in two of eight donors.

In the paper's terms, the treatment or condition label means: in vitro stimulation with specific CMV peptide epitopes to enrich CMV-specific T cells. This clonotype was seen ten or more times. No cognate antigen has been identified for it. The junction departs from the called germline gene at one end, perhaps through a read error. The sequence is built from TRBV7-6 and TRBJ2-1; TRBD2 matches 14 bases in the middle. This specimen was cultured PBMCs, taken from culture after CMV antigen stimulation. The receptor was derived from a human donor in good health (CMV status not recorded). Some clones in this sample may be carry-over from other donors' samples. This receptor has the CDR3 CASSLGLAGGDEQFF. The DNA reads as follows: TGTGCCAGCAGTTTAGGACTAGCGGGAGGCGATGAGCAGTTCTTC.